The source of this T cell receptor beta chain is a study of T cells after yellow fever vaccination. 5'RACE template switching generated TCR cDNA, adding a universal primer site and UMIs. TCRdb used MiXCR to reprocess the 5' RACE reads, holding one entry per CDR3 protein. Of 200,000 to 300,000 distinct CDR3 sequences listed, about 7% are singletons. This clonotype showed up many times. The CDR3 extends over 14 amino acids. Germline V lookup: CDR1 MNHEY, CDR2 SMNVEV (reference sequence). Trimming took off 2 bases at V and 5 bases at J, with 12 bases between the two ends. The chain carries TRBV27 and TRBJ2-5; perhaps TRBD1 as D (7 bases). This sequence originates from a man aged 30 to 45 who received the YFV17D yellow fever vaccine. The specimen comprised CD4+ T cells sorted from PBMCs, sampled 15 days after the yellow fever booster vaccination. CDR3 DNA sequence: TGTGCCAGCAGTTTAAACAGGGGAGGCGAGACCCAGTACTTC. Amino acids: CASSLNRGGETQYF.